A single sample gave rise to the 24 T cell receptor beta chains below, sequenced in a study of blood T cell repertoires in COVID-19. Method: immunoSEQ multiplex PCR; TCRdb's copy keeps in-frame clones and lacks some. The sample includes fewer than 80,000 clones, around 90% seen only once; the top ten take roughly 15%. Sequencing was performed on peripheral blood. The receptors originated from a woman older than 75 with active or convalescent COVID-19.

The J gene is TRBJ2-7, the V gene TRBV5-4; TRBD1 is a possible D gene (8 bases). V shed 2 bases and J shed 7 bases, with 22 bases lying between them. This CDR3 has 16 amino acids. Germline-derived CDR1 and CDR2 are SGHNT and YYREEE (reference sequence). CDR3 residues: CASSFSDRGGLLEQYF. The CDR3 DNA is TGTGCCAGCAGCTTTAGTGACAGGGGAGGGTTGTTGGAGCAGTACTTC.

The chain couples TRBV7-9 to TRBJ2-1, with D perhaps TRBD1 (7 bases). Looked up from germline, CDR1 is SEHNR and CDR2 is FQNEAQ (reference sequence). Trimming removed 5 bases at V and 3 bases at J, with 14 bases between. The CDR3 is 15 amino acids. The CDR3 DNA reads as TGTGCCAGCAGCGTAGGCGGGACAGTCTACAATGAGCAGTTCTTC. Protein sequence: CASSVGGTVYNEQFF.

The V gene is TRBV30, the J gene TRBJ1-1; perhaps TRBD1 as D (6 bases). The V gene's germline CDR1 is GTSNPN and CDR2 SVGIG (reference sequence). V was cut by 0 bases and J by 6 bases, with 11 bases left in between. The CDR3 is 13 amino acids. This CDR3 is CAWSVQGTSEAFF. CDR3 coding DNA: TGTGCCTGGAGTGTACAGGGCACCTCTGAAGCTTTCTTT.

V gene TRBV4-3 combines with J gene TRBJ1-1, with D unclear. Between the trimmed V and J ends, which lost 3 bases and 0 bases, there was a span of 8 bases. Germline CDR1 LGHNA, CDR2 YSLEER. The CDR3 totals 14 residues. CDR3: CASSQVQVNTEAFF. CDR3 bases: TGCGCCAGCAGCCAGGTGCAGGTGAACACTGAAGCTTTCTTT.

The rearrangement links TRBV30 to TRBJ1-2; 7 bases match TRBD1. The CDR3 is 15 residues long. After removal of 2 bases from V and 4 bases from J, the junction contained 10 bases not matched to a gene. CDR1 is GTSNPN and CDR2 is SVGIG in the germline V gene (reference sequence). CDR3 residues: CAWSHGTAAFYGYTF. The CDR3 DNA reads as TGTGCCTGGAGTCACGGGACAGCGGCGTTCTATGGCTACACCTTC.

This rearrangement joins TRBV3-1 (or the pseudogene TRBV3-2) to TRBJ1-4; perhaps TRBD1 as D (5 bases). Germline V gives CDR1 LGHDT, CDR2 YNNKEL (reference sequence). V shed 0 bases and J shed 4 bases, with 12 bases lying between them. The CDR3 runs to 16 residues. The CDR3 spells CASSQEGGAFNEKLFF. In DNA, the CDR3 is TGTGCCAGCAGCCAAGAGGGAGGGGCCTTTAATGAAAAACTGTTTTTT.

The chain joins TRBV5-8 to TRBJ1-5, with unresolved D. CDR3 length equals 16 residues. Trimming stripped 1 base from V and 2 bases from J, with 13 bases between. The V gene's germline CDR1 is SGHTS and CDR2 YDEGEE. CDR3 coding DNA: TGTGCCAGCAGCTTGCTCAAATACAACCGCAATCAGCCCCAGCATTTT. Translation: CASSLLKYNRNQPQHF.

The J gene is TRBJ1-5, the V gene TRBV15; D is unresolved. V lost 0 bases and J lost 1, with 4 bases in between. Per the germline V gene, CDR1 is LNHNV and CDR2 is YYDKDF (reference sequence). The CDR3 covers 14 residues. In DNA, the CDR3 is TGTGCCACCAGCAGAGATAAAAGCAATCAGCCCCAGCATTTT. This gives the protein CATSRDKSNQPQHF.

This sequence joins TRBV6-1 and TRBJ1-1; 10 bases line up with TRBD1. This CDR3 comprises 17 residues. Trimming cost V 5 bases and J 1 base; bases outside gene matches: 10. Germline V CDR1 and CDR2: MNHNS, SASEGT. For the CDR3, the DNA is TGTGCCAGCAGTAAAGACAGGGGGCTAGGAGGGAACACTGAAGCTTTCTTT. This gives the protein CASSKDRGLGGNTEAFF.

The CDR3 region has the DNA TGTGCCAGCAGCTTCGGGGGGGCACGCTACGAGCAGTACTTC. This sequence encodes CASSFGGARYEQYF. The chain recombines TRBV5-4 with TRBJ2-7; 8 bases line up with TRBD2. The CDR3 length is 14 residues. Germline CDR1 is SGHNT and CDR2 is YYREEE (reference sequence). V shed 2 bases, J shed 3 bases, and the junction held 4 bases outside the gene matches.

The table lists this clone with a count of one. The DNA of the CDR3 is TGTGCCAGCAGGGGGACAGGGCCAGGGACCATCTATGGCTACACCTTC. Amino acids: CASRGTGPGTIYGYTF. This chain uses TRBV28 with TRBJ1-2, with 9 bases fitting TRBD1. Germline CDR1 and CDR2: MDHEN and SYDVKM. CDR3 length: 16 amino acids. V was clipped by 6 bases and J by 4 bases; unmatched bases: 12.

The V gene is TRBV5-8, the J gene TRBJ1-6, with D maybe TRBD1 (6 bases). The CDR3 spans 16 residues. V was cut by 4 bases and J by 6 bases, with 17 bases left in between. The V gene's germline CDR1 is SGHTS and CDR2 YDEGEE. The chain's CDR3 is CASSPRWDTGNSPLHF. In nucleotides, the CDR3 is TGTGCCAGCAGCCCCCGGTGGGACACTGGTAATTCACCCCTCCACTTT. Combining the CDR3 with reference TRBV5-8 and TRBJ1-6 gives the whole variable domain EAGVTQSPTHLIKTRGQQATLRCSPISGHTSVYWYQQALGLGLQFLLWYDEGEERNRGNFPPRFSGRQFPNYSSELNVNALELEDSALYLCASSPRWDTGNSPLHFGNGTRLTVT.

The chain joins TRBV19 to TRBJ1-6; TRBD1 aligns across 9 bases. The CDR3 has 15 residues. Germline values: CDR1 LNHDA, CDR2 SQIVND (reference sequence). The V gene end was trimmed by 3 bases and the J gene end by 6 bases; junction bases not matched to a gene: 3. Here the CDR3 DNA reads TGTGCCAGTAGTATCCGGGACAGGGTTAATTCACCCCTCCACTTT. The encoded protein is CASSIRDRVNSPLHF.

The CDR3, as DNA: TGTGCCAGCAGCCAAGGCGTAAATCAGCCCCAGCATTTT. This sequence encodes CASSQGVNQPQHF. The chain uses TRBV3-1 (or the pseudogene TRBV3-2) and TRBJ1-5, with no clear D. With 1 base removed from V and 4 bases from J, the gap between germline ends came to 5 bases. This CDR3 has 13 residues. Germline loops: CDR1 LGHDT, CDR2 YNNKEL (reference sequence).

CDR3 bases: TGTGCCACCTCGGGACAGGTGATATATGGCTACACCTTC. This gives the protein CATSGQVIYGYTF. The V call is TRBV28, the J call TRBJ1-2; 8 bases fit TRBD1. The CDR3 contains 13 residues. The germline gives CDR1 MDHEN, CDR2 SYDVKM. The junction had 9 bases not matched to a gene; V was cut back by 10 bases and J by 5 bases.

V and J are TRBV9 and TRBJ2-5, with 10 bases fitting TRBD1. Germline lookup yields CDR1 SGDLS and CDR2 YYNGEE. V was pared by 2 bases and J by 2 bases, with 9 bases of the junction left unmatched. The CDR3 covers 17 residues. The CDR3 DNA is TGTGCCAGCAGCGTGCATCGGGACAGGGGCCTTCAAGAGACCCAGTACTTC. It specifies CASSVHRDRGLQETQYF.

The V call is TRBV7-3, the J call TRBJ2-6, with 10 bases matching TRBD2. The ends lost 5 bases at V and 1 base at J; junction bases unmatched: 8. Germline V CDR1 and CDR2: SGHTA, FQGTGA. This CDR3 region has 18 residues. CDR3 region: CASSPSTSGRSGANVLTF. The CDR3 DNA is TGTGCCAGCAGCCCTTCGACTAGCGGGCGGTCTGGGGCCAACGTCCTGACTTTC.

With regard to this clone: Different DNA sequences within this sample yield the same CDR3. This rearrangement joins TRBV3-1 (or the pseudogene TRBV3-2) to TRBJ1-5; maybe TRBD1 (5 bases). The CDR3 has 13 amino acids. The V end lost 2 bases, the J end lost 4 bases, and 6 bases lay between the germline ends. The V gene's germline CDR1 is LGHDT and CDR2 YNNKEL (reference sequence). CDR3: CASSQQGNQPQHF. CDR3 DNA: TGTGCCAGCAGCCAACAGGGAAATCAGCCCCAGCATTTT.

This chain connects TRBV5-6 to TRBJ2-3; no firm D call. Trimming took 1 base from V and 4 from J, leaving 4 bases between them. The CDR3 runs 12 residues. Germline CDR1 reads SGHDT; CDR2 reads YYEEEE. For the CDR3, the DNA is TGTGCCAGCAGCTTGAGCTCAGATACGCAGTATTTT. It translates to CASSLSSDTQYF.

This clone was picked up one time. This CDR3 is CASSPPNRGPSTGELFF. In DNA, the CDR3 is TGTGCCAGCTCACCACCGAACAGGGGGCCGAGCACCGGGGAGCTGTTTTTT. The chain carries TRBV18 and TRBJ2-2, with 9 nucleotides matching TRBD1. CDR3 length equals 17 residues. In germline, CDR1 is KGHSH, CDR2 LQKENI. J lost 4 bases, V lost 0 bases, and 6 bases had no gene match. The whole variable domain, filled in from reference TRBV18 and TRBJ2-2, reads NAGVMQNPRHLVRRRGQEARLRCSPMKGHSHVYWYRQLPEEGLKFMVYLQKENIIDESGMPKERFSAEFPKEGPSILRIQQVVRGDSAAYFCASSPPNRGPSTGELFFGEGSRLTVL.

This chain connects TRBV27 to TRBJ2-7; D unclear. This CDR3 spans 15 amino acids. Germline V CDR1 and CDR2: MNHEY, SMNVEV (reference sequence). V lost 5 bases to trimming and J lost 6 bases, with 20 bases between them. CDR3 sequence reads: CASSPDSFRASEQYF. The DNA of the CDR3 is TGTGCCAGCAGTCCCGACTCATTTCGAGCGTCCGAGCAGTACTTC.

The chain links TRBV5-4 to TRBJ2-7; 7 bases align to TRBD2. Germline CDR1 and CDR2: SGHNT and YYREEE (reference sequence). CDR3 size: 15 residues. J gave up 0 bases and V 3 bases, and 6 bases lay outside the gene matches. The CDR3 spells CASSSAGVVSYEQYF. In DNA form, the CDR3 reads TGTGCCAGCAGCTCCGCGGGGGTCGTCTCCTACGAGCAGTACTTC.

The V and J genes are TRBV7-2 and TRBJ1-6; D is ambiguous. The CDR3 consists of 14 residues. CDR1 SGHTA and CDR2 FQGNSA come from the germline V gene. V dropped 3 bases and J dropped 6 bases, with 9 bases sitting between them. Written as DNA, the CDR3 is TGTGCCAGCAGCTTGACGGGAGTTAATTCACCCCTCCACTTT. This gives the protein CASSLTGVNSPLHF.

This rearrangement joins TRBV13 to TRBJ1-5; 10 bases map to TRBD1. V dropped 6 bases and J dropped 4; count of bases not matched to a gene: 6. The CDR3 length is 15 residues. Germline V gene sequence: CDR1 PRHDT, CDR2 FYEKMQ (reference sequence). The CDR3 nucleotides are TGTGCCAGCAGTCCGGGACAGGGGCTTAATCAGCCCCAGCATTTT. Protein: CASSPGQGLNQPQHF.